A selection of T cell receptor beta chains follows, all from one sample in a study of T cells in Graves' hyperthyroidism and ophthalmopathy. MiXCR, applied by TCRdb to the multiplex PCR reads, yields one record per CDR3 protein. The data contain hundreds of thousands of distinct CDR3 sequences, over 15% of them singletons. The sequenced sample was blood. Receptors originate from a woman in her 50s with Graves' hyperthyroidism that later progressed to Graves' ophthalmopathy. CDR3s include the opening cysteine and the closing phenylalanine or tryptophan. Each record gives: D gene, J gene, clone size, V gene, CDR3 DNA, CDR3 protein. A D gene is named only where the DNA matches it firmly. Expanded clones get a size class; other rows say once, few or many, or leave the size out.

D: TRBD1; J: TRBJ2-5; size: -; V: TRBV7-9; DNA: TGTGCCAGCAGCCCCCGGGGCAGGGGGTATGGAGAGACCCAGTACTTC; CDR3: CASSPRGRGYGETQYF
D: TRBD2; J: TRBJ2-1; size: -; V: TRBV27; DNA: TGTGCCAGTAAAGCGGGGGGTATCTCCTACGAGCAGTTCTTC; CDR3: CASKAGGISYEQFF
D: -; J: TRBJ1-2; size: -; V: TRBV7-3; DNA: TGTGCCAGCAGCTTAAGGGCCAACTATGGCTACACCTTC; CDR3: CASSLRANYGYTF
D: TRBD2; J: TRBJ2-3; size: many; V: TRBV5-1; DNA: TGCGCCAGCAGCGTGGGACTAAACACAGATACGCAGTATTTT; CDR3: CASSVGLNTDTQYF
D: -; J: TRBJ2-7; size: -; V: TRBV18; DNA: TGTGCCAGCTCACCTAACAGGGAGGTGTCCTACGAGCAGTACTTC; CDR3: CASSPNREVSYEQYF
D: -; J: TRBJ1-2; size: few; V: TRBV10-2; DNA: TGCGCCAGCAGTGAGAGAACAAATTCGGACGGCTACACCTTC; CDR3: CASSERTNSDGYTF
D: -; J: TRBJ1-5; size: few; V: TRBV30; DNA: TGTGCCTGGAGTGTAAACAGTTTTGATCAGCCCCAGCATTTT; CDR3: CAWSVNSFDQPQHF
D: TRBD1; J: TRBJ1-1; size: few; V: TRBV12-3/TRBV12-4; DNA: TGTGCCAGCAGTCCGGGACAGGGGCGGTTTACTGAAGCTTTCTTT; CDR3: CASSPGQGRFTEAFF
D: -; J: TRBJ2-7; size: many; V: TRBV2; DNA: TGTGCCAGCAGCCTAGCTCCACCAGAGTTTACCGAGCAGTACTTC; CDR3: CASSLAPPEFTEQYF
D: TRBD2; J: TRBJ2-1; size: many; V: TRBV20-1; DNA: TGCAGTGCGAAACCCGGGACTAGAGACAATGAGCAGTTCTTC; CDR3: CSAKPGTRDNEQFF
D: -; J: TRBJ2-3; size: many; V: TRBV12-3/TRBV12-4; DNA: TGTGCCAGCAGTACTATTCGTTCGGGCACAGATACGCAGTATTTT; CDR3: CASSTIRSGTDTQYF
D: TRBD1; J: TRBJ1-4; size: -; V: TRBV24-1; DNA: TGTGCCACCAGTGATAACAGGGGCGAGAGTGAAAAACTGTTTTTT; CDR3: CATSDNRGESEKLFF
D: -; J: TRBJ2-1; size: -; V: TRBV12-3/TRBV12-4; DNA: TGTGCCAGCAGCGTACTTTGGGCGGCAGAGCAGTTCTTC; CDR3: CASSVLWAAEQFF
D: -; J: TRBJ2-3; size: -; V: TRBV7-9; DNA: TGTGCCAGCAGCTACAACAGGGTTGAGACTTCCACAGATACGCAGTATTTT; CDR3: CASSYNRVETSTDTQYF
D: -; J: TRBJ1-1; size: few; V: TRBV19; DNA: TGTGCCAGTAGTATAGGGCGACTGGGAGCTTTCTTT; CDR3: CASSIGRLGAFF
D: TRBD1; J: TRBJ2-2; size: few; V: TRBV19; DNA: TGTGCCAGTACCGGGACAGGGGGCGCGAGGACCGGGGAGCTGTTTTTT; CDR3: CASTGTGGARTGELFF
D: -; J: TRBJ1-2; size: -; V: TRBV6-1; DNA: TGTGCCAGCAGTGGGACTATACTTAACTATGGCTACACCTTC; CDR3: CASSGTILNYGYTF
D: -; J: TRBJ2-2; size: many; V: TRBV6-1; DNA: TGTGCCAGCAGTCCAGGGACAAGGACCGGGGAGCTGTTTTTT; CDR3: CASSPGTRTGELFF
D: -; J: TRBJ2-3; size: many; V: TRBV7-8; DNA: TGTGCCAGCAGCCCAGGGGGAGGCCAGGGAGATACGCAGTATTTT; CDR3: CASSPGGGQGDTQYF
D: TRBD2; J: TRBJ2-7; size: -; V: TRBV20-1; DNA: TGCAGTGCTAGACTAGCGGGGGTGAACTACGAGCAGTACTTC; CDR3: CSARLAGVNYEQYF
D: -; J: TRBJ1-6; size: -; V: TRBV15; DNA: TGTGCCACCAGCAGAGATCGAGTCTCACCCCTCCACTTT; CDR3: CATSRDRVSPLHF
D: -; J: TRBJ1-5; size: -; V: TRBV27; DNA: TGTGCCGGCATGATACAGGGAGGGAATCAGCCCCAGCATTTT; CDR3: CAGMIQGGNQPQHF
D: -; J: TRBJ2-2; size: -; V: TRBV27; DNA: TGTGCCAGCAGCCCCCGATTCGCGAACACCGGGGAGCTGTTTTTT; CDR3: CASSPRFANTGELFF
D: -; J: TRBJ2-7; size: many; V: TRBV2; DNA: TGTGCCACCCTTGCAGGGATTACCTACGAGCAGTACTTC; CDR3: CATLAGITYEQYF
D: TRBD2; J: TRBJ2-3; size: -; V: TRBV6-5; DNA: TGTGCCAGCAGATTAGCGGGGGGCGGTCATACGCAGTATTTT; CDR3: CASRLAGGGHTQYF
D: -; J: TRBJ1-1; size: -; V: TRBV7-2; DNA: TGTGCCAGCAGCCCAAATACGGCTTGGGGAGCTTTCTTT; CDR3: CASSPNTAWGAFF
D: -; J: TRBJ2-3; size: many; V: TRBV20-1; DNA: TGCAGTGCTAGAGCATCTGGTAGCGTAAGCACAGATACGCAGTATTTT; CDR3: CSARASGSVSTDTQYF
D: -; J: TRBJ1-1; size: many; V: TRBV20-1; DNA: TGCAGTGCTAGATACGCACAGGGAGGGATCACTGAAGCTTTCTTT; CDR3: CSARYAQGGITEAFF
D: -; J: TRBJ2-5; size: -; V: TRBV30; DNA: TGTGCCTGGAGTGTGGGGACCCGTCAAGAGACCCAGTACTTC; CDR3: CAWSVGTRQETQYF
D: -; J: TRBJ2-7; size: -; V: TRBV5-5; DNA: TGTGCCAGCAGCTTCGGCAGGGCCCTCTACGAGCAGTACTTC; CDR3: CASSFGRALYEQYF
D: TRBD2; J: TRBJ2-1; size: many; V: TRBV20-1; DNA: TGCAGTGCTAGAGGGAGACTAGCGGGGCCCACGGGGACCTACAATGAGCAGTTCTTC; CDR3: CSARGRLAGPTGTYNEQFF
D: -; J: TRBJ1-6; size: few; V: TRBV19; DNA: TGTGCCAGTAGTATCCCCACTATTAGCCGTGGCAATTCACCCCTCCACTTT; CDR3: CASSIPTISRGNSPLHF
D: -; J: TRBJ1-4; size: many; V: TRBV7-2; DNA: TGTGCCAGCAGCACCACAGGGCACGAAAAACTGTTTTTT; CDR3: CASSTTGHEKLFF
D: -; J: TRBJ1-5; size: -; V: TRBV6-5; DNA: TGTGCCAGCAGTTACGGCGGTTATAGCAATCAGCCCCAGCATTTT; CDR3: CASSYGGYSNQPQHF
D: TRBD1; J: TRBJ1-1; size: -; V: TRBV9; DNA: TGTGCCAGCAGCCCAACCGACAGGGCAATCACTGAAGCTTTCTTT; CDR3: CASSPTDRAITEAFF
D: -; J: TRBJ2-1; size: many; V: TRBV11-3; DNA: TGTGCCAGCAGCTTGGGCGAGCGACCAGAAAATGAGCAGTTCTTC; CDR3: CASSLGERPENEQFF
D: TRBD1; J: TRBJ1-1; size: many; V: TRBV18; DNA: TGTGCCAGCTCATCGGGACAGGGGGTCCAACTTGCTTTCTTT; CDR3: CASSSGQGVQLAFF
D: -; J: TRBJ2-2; size: few; V: TRBV11-2; DNA: TGTGCCAGCAGCTCTTGGGAAACCGGGGAGCTGTTTTTT; CDR3: CASSSWETGELFF
D: -; J: TRBJ1-1; size: many; V: TRBV7-9; DNA: TGTGCCAGCAGCTTAGTGGCCCAGAACACTGAAGCTTTCTTT; CDR3: CASSLVAQNTEAFF
D: -; J: TRBJ1-5; size: -; V: TRBV7-9; DNA: TGTGCCAGCAGCTTAAACAGTAACGGCAATCAGCCCCAGCATTTT; CDR3: CASSLNSNGNQPQHF
D: -; J: TRBJ1-4; size: many; V: TRBV20-1; DNA: TGCAGTGCTAGAGCGTCGGGCTCACCCGAGGAAAAACTGTTTTTT; CDR3: CSARASGSPEEKLFF
D: TRBD2; J: TRBJ2-1; size: few; V: TRBV29-1; DNA: TGCAGCGGGGGACTAGCAGGAAATGAGCAGTTCTTC; CDR3: CSGGLAGNEQFF
D: -; J: TRBJ2-7; size: -; V: TRBV6-9; DNA: TGTGCCAGCAGTTACGGGGGACAGACCTCCTACGAGCAGTACTTC; CDR3: CASSYGGQTSYEQYF
D: TRBD1; J: TRBJ2-7; size: many; V: TRBV27; DNA: TGTGCCAGCAGTCCGCCCCGGGACAGGGGGCGGTACGAGCAGTACTTC; CDR3: CASSPPRDRGRYEQYF
D: TRBD1; J: TRBJ1-1; size: few; V: TRBV18; DNA: TGTGCCAGCTCACCAGTCCCGGGACAGGGGTTCGAGGGCACTGAAGCTTTCTTT; CDR3: CASSPVPGQGFEGTEAFF
D: -; J: TRBJ1-2; size: -; V: TRBV29-1; DNA: TGCAGCGTTGAGGCCAGCGAAGACTATGGCTACACCTTC; CDR3: CSVEASEDYGYTF
D: TRBD2; J: TRBJ2-3; size: -; V: TRBV12-3/TRBV12-4; DNA: TGTGCCAGCAGCCGAACACTTGGACTAGCGGGACGAACAGATACGCAGTATTTT; CDR3: CASSRTLGLAGRTDTQYF